This entry describes one T cell receptor beta chain. This record comes from a study of CD8 T cells in Susac syndrome. Random hexamers were used to reverse transcribe an amount of about 0.45 to 1 ug RNA. A single record per CDR3 protein comes from TCRdb applying MiXCR to the immunoSEQ multiplex PCR reads. This repertoire shows under 200,000 distinct CDR3 sequences, around 95% found once; its top ten account for about 0.16%. This CDR3 contains 13 residues. Germline CDR1 reads GTSNPN; CDR2 reads SVGIG (reference sequence). Germline trimming cut 1 base from V and 6 bases from J; bases unmatched to any gene: 4. TEMRA cells were FACS-enriched and CD8+ and CD4+ T cells negatively isolated.

The source material was CD8+ T cells from PBMCs. The TCR comes from a human donor with multiple sclerosis. The genes are TRBV30 and TRBJ2-7, with 9 bases identical to TRBD1. The DNA of the CDR3 is TGTGCCTGGAGTGGGACAGGGGTCGGCGAGCAGTACTTC. This codes for CAWSGTGVGEQYF.